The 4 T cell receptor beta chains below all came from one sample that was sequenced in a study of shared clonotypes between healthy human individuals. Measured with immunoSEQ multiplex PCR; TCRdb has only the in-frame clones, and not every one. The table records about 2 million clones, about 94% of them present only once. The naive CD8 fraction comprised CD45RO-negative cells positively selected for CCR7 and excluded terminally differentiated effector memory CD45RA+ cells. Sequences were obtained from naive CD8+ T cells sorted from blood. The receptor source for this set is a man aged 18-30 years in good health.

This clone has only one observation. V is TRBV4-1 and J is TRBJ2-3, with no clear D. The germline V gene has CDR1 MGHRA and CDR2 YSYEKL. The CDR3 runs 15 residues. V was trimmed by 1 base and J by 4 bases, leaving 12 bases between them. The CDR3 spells CASSQAFTAPDTQYF. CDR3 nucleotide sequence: TGCGCCAGCAGCCAAGCGTTTACAGCTCCAGATACGCAGTATTTT.

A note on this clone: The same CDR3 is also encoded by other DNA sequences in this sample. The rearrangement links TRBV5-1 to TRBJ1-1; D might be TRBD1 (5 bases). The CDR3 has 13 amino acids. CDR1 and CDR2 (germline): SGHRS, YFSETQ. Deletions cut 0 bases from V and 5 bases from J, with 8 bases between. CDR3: CASSLGRATEAFF. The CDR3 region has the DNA TGCGCCAGCAGCTTGGGCAGGGCGACTGAAGCTTTCTTT.

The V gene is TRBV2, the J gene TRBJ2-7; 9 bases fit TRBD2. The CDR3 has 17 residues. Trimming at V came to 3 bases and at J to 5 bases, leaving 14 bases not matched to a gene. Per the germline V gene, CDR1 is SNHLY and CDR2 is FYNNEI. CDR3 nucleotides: TGTGCCAGCAGTGACGCGCGGGAGGGCCGTGGGGGCAACGAGCAGTACTTC. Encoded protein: CASSDAREGRGGNEQYF.

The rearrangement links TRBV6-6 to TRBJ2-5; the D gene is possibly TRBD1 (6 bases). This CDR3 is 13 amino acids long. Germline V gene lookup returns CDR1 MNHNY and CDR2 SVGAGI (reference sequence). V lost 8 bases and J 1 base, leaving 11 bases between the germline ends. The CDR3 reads CASGGLGQETQYF. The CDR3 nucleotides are TGTGCCAGCGGGGGCTTGGGCCAAGAGACCCAGTACTTC.